This record concerns one T cell receptor beta chain sequence. V was shortened by 5 bases and J by 0 bases, with 13 bases between the two germline ends. Germline V lookup: CDR1 MNHEY, CDR2 SVGEGT. CDR3 length equals 15 residues. The entry originates in a study of blood T cell repertoires in COVID-19. Study as a whole: Acute-phase and convalescent COVID-19 samples originated in the United States, Italy and Spain. PBMCs, B-cell-depleted T cells, or T cells provided the cDNA or gDNA that made up the material.

Per the authors' pipeline: Reference gene primer amplification gave nucleated cell count estimates. Assay: immunoSEQ multiplex PCR; the TCRdb copy retains only in-frame clones and omits some. V and J calls and clone size are copied from that table; D and trimming were computed from the DNA. The sample carries 140,000 or so clones, 70% to 90% recorded once. This receptor was obtained from a human donor with acute or convalescent COVID-19. The donor label of this sample is uncertain. Material: peripheral blood. This chain connects TRBV6-2 or TRBV6-3 to TRBJ1-2; D remains ambiguous. The CDR3 DNA reads as TGTGCCAGCAGTCCCGCGGGGAGGACTAACTATGGCTACACCTTC. Amino acids: CASSPAGRTNYGYTF.